Below, one T cell receptor (beta chain) is given with its context. Its antigen is undetermined. V gave up 1 base and J gave up 8 bases, with 12 bases separating them. Per germline, CDR1 SGDLS and CDR2 YYNGEE. The CDR3 sequence is 14 residues long. Sequencing used immunoSEQ multiplex PCR; TCRdb keeps in-frame clones, though not all of them. The sample has roughly 59,000 clones, roughly 80% seen once. CD4+ T cells specific for antigen were expanded with viral peptide pools by the ViraFEST assay before sequencing. Following 10 days of culture, CD4+ T cells were isolated. Vaccine administered to participants consisted of two doses of either BNT162b2 or mRNA-1273. This specimen belongs to a study of vaccination effects on CD4 cells after COVID-19.

The sequencing used CD4+ T cells from PBMCs cultured with HCoV-OC43 spike peptides, collected after COVID-19 vaccination. This sample's subset: HCoV-OC43 spike overlapping peptide pool stimulation. This receptor was taken from a human donor who received a COVID-19 vaccine. This sequence joins TRBV9 and TRBJ1-4; D is possibly TRBD1 (5 bases). Here the CDR3 reads CASSVSDNGEKLFF. The CDR3 DNA reads TGTGCCAGCAGCGTATCGGACAACGGGGAAAAACTGTTTTTT.